The source of this T cell receptor (beta chain) is a study of early T cells in non-severe SARS-CoV-2 infection. The V end lost 4 bases, the J end lost 1 base, and 11 bases lay between the germline ends. The length of the CDR3 is 14 residues. From germline, CDR1 is SGHDT and CDR2 YYEEEE. Individual cDNA molecules received unique molecular identifiers. TCRdb re-called the 5' RACE reads through MiXCR, storing one row per CDR3 protein. There are about 64,000 distinct CDR3 sequences in the sample; about 17% occur only once, and 8.9% lies in the top ten. The sequence was obtained from an adult who was a healthcare worker with PCR-confirmed SARS-CoV-2 infection or an uninfected control (not recorded which). The source was whole blood, collected at baseline. V and J are TRBV5-6 and TRBJ1-2; D is uncertain. CDR3 protein: CASSPVSSNYGYTF. The CDR3 DNA sequence: TGTGCCAGCAGCCCAGTATCCAGTAACTATGGCTACACCTTC.